The 5 T cell receptor beta chains given below trace back to one sample, sequenced in a study of tumor-infiltrating lymphocytes in localized non-small cell lung cancer. Assay: immunoSEQ multiplex PCR; the TCRdb copy retains only in-frame clones and omits some. The table has some 11,000 clones, about 69% seen once. The sample consisted of lung tumor tissue. The origin of the receptors is a human donor with non-small cell lung cancer.

The chain has TRBV6-6 and TRBJ2-5; D is undetermined. The CDR3 runs 15 residues. The ends were cut back, 7 bases at V and 1 base at J, with 16 bases in the middle. CDR1 is MNHNY, CDR2 SVGAGI, per germline (reference sequence). The CDR3 reads CASTPDGSFQETQYF. CDR3 bases: TGTGCCAGCACCCCGGACGGTTCGTTCCAAGAGACCCAGTACTTC.

The CDR3 is CASSEQAGSYNEQFF. In nucleotides, the CDR3 is TGTGCCAGCAGTGAACAAGCGGGCTCCTACAATGAGCAGTTCTTC. This chain connects TRBV2 to TRBJ2-1, with D possibly being TRBD2 (6 bases). This CDR3 has 15 amino acids. The V gene lost 2 bases and the J gene lost 0 bases, with 8 bases spanning the gap. Germline CDR1 reads SNHLY; CDR2 reads FYNNEI.

Only a few counts were recorded for this clone. The gene calls are TRBV29-1 and TRBJ2-1, with 9 bases aligning to TRBD1. CDR3 length: 14 residues. J was trimmed by 7 bases and V by 1 base; bases with no gene match: 5. Germline V gene sequence: CDR1 SQVTM, CDR2 ANQGSEA. Here the CDR3 reads CSVEGGTGINEQFF. The CDR3 nucleotides read TGCAGCGTTGAAGGAGGGACAGGGATAAATGAGCAGTTCTTC.

The chain is built from TRBV7-6 and TRBJ2-5; D might be TRBD1 (6 bases). The CDR3 is 15 residues long. Per germline, CDR1 SGHVS and CDR2 FNYEAQ. Trimming shortened V by 5 bases and J by 2 bases, and 15 bases separated the two germline ends. The CDR3 spells CASSPSWQGQETQYF. DNA of the CDR3: TGTGCCAGCAGCCCCTCGTGGCAGGGGCAAGAGACCCAGTACTTC.

The genes are TRBV7-2 and TRBJ1-4, with D hard to call. The CDR3 runs 13 residues. Germline V gene lookup returns CDR1 SGHTA and CDR2 FQGNSA. The V gene lost 3 bases and the J gene lost 7 bases, with 9 bases spanning the gap. Here the CDR3 DNA reads TGTGCCAGCAGCTTCCCAGGCGGTGAAAAACTGTTTTTT. Its protein is CASSFPGGEKLFF.